This T cell receptor beta chain originates from a study of graft-versus-host responses after intestinal transplantation. Whole-study findings and limits: The authors found GvH clones in recipient marrow, some appearing first in ileum or blood.

The CDR3 runs to 17 residues. V was shortened by 1 base and J by 4 bases, with 19 bases between the two germline ends. Germline V gene lookup returns CDR1 SGHTA and CDR2 FQGNSA. Only in-frame clones appear in the TCRdb table, and some are missing; sequencing was by immunoSEQ multiplex PCR. This table holds about 100,000 clones, roughly nine tenths found once. As for this clone: Antigen: not known.

The sequencing here drew on unstimulated CD4+ T cells sorted from spleen or lymph node cells, taken before transplant. The TCR comes from a human donor who was the organ donor for an intestinal transplant. The J gene is TRBJ1-2, the V gene TRBV7-2, with a tentative D call TRBD1 (5 bases). Written as DNA, the CDR3 is TGTGCCAGCAGCTTAGACCCCGGGGGAATTAGTCTCTATGGCTACACCTTC. This translates into CASSLDPGGISLYGYTF. Using reference TRBV7-2 and TRBJ1-2 for the parts outside the CDR3, the full variable domain is GAGVSQSPSNKVTEKGKDVELRCDPISGHTALYWYRQSLGQGLEFLIYFQGNSAPDKSGLPSDRFSAERTGGSVSTLTIQRTQQEDSAVYLCASSLDPGGISLYGYTFGSGTRLTVV.